This T cell receptor (beta chain) was sequenced for a study of T cells after yellow fever vaccination. TCRdb used MiXCR to reprocess the 5' RACE reads, holding one entry per CDR3 protein. The data contain 70,000 or so distinct CDR3 sequences, around 6.2% of them seen just once; the ten biggest clones take up roughly 2.2%. General study points: Peaking on day 5 versus 15, the secondary response was faster but weaker.

This clonotype appeared many times. The target antigen is unknown. The V end lost 1 base, the J end lost 4 bases, and 7 bases lay between the germline ends. The CDR3 runs 13 residues. The germline V gene encodes CDR1 SEHNR and CDR2 FQNEAQ (reference sequence). This receptor was taken from a young man who received the YFV17D yellow fever vaccine. This sample comprised CD4+ T cells sorted from PBMCs, obtained roughly 14 days after the first yellow fever vaccination. The gene calls are TRBV7-9 and TRBJ1-1; D is undetermined. The CDR3 loop is CASSLGAVTEAFF. CDR3 DNA: TGTGCCAGCAGCTTAGGAGCAGTCACTGAAGCTTTCTTT.